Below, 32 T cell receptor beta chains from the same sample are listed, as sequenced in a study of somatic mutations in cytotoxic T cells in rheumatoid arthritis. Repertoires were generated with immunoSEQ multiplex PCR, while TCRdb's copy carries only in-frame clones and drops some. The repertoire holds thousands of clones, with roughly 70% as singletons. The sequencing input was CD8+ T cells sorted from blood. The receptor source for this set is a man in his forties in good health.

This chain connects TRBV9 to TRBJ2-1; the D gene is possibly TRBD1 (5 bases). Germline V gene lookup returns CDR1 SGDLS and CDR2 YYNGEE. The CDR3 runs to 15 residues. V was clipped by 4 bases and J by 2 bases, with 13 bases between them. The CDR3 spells CASSPGWGAYNEQFF. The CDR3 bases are TGTGCCAGCAGCCCAGGGTGGGGTGCCTACAATGAGCAGTTCTTC.

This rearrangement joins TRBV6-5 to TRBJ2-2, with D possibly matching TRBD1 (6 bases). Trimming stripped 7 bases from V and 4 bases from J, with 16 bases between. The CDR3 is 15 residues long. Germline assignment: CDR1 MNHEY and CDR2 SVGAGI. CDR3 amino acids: CASTDQDSRTGELFF. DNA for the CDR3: TGTGCCAGCACCGACCAGGACAGTCGCACCGGGGAGCTGTTTTTT.

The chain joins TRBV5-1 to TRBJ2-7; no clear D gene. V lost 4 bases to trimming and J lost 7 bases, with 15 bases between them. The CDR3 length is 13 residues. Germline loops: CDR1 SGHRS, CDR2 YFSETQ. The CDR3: CASSLGPLGEQYF. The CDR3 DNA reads TGCGCCAGCAGCCTAGGCCCGCTGGGTGAGCAGTACTTC.

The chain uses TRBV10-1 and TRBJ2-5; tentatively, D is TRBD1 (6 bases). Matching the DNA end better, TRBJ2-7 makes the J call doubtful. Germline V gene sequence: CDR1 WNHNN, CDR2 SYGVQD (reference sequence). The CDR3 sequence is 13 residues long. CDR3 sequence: CATAPGADYEQYF. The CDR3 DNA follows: TGCGCCACCGCTCCAGGGGCGGACTACGAGCAGTACTTC.

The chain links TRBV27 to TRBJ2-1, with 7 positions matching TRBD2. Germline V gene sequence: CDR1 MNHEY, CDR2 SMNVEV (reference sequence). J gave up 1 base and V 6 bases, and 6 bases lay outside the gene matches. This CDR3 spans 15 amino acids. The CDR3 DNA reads TGTGCCAGCAGCCGACTAGCAGATTCCTACAATGAGCAGTTCTTC. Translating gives CASSRLADSYNEQFF.

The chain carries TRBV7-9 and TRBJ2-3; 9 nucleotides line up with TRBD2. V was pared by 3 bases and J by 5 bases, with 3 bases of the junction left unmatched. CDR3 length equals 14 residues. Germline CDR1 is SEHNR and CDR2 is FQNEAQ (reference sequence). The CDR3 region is CASSLGLAGDTQYF. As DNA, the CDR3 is TGTGCCAGCAGCTTGGGACTAGCCGGAGATACGCAGTATTTT.

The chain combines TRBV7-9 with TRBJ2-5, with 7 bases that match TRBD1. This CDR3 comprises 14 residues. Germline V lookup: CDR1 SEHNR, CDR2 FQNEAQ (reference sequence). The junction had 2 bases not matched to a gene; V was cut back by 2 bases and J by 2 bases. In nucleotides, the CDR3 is TGTGCCAGCAGCTTATGGGACAGTCAAGAGACCCAGTACTTC. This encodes CASSLWDSQETQYF.

The CDR3 loop reads CSVGGEGETQYF. The CDR3 nucleotides are TGCAGCGTTGGTGGGGAAGGGGAGACCCAGTACTTC. This sequence joins TRBV29-1 and TRBJ2-5; no definite D call. The germline V gene encodes CDR1 SQVTM and CDR2 ANQGSEA. The V and J ends lost 4 bases and 5 bases respectively, with 11 bases between them. This CDR3 has 12 residues.

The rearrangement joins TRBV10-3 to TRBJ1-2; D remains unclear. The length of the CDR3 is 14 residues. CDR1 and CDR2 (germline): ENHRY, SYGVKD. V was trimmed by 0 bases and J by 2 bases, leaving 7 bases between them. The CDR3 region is CAISESDLNYGYTF. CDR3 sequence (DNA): TGTGCCATCAGTGAGTCGGACCTCAACTATGGCTACACCTTC.

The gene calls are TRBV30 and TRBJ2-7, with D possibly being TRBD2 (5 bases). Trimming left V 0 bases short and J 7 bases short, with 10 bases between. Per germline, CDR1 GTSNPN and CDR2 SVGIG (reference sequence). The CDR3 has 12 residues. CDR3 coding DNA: TGTGCCTGGAGTGTACGTCCGGGGGAGCAGTACTTC. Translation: CAWSVRPGEQYF.

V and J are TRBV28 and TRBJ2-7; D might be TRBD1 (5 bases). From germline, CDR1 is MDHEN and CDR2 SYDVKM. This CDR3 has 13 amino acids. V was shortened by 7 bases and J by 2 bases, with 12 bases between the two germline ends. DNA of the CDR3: TGTGCCAGCAAACTAACAGGCACCTACGAGCAGTACTTC. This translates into CASKLTGTYEQYF.

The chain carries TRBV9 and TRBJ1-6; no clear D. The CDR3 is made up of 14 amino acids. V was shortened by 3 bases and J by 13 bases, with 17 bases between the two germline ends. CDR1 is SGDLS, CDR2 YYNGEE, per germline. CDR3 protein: CASSGGRDYRPLHF. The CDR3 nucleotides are TGTGCCAGCAGCGGAGGACGGGATTATCGTCCCCTCCACTTT.

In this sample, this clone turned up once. CDR3 loop: CASRDRTRLHLETQYF. In DNA, the CDR3 is TGTGCCAGCAGGGATAGGACTAGACTCCACCTAGAGACCCAGTACTTC. This chain connects TRBV7-2 to TRBJ2-5, with 7 bases matching TRBD2. Germline V gene lookup returns CDR1 SGHTA and CDR2 FQGNSA. This CDR3 has 16 residues. The junction had 14 bases not matched to a gene; V was cut back by 6 bases and J by 4 bases.

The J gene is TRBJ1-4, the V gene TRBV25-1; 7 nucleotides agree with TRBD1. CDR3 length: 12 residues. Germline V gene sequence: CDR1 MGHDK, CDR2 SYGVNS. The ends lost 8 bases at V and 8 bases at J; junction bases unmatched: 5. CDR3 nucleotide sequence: TGTGCCAGCTCCAGGGGGGGGGAAAAACTGTTTTTT. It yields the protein CASSRGGEKLFF.

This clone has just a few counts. As DNA, the CDR3 is TGTGCCAGCAGCGTAGACGGGACAGGGTACTATGGCTACACCTTC. It codes for CASSVDGTGYYGYTF. The rearrangement uses TRBV9 and TRBJ1-2; 9 bases match TRBD1. There are 15 residues in the CDR3. CDR1 is SGDLS and CDR2 is YYNGEE in the germline V gene. Trimming cost V 0 bases and J 3 bases; bases outside gene matches: 3. The full variable domain, completed using reference TRBV9 and TRBJ1-2, is DSGVTQTPKHLITATGQRVTLRCSPRSGDLSVYWYQQSLDQGLQFLIQYYNGEERAKGNILERFSAQQFPDLHSELNLSSLELGDSALYFCASSVDGTGYYGYTFGSGTRLTVV.

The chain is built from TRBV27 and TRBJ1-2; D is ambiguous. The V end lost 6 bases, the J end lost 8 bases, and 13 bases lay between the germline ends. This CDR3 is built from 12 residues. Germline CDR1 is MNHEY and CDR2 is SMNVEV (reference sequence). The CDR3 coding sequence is TGTGCCAGCAGCCCAGACCGGCTGGGCTACACCTTC. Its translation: CASSPDRLGYTF.

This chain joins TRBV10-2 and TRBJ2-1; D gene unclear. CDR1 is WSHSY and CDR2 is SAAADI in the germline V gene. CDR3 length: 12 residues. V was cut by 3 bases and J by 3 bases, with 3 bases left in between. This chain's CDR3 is CASSDRYNEQFF. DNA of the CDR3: TGCGCCAGCAGTGACCGCTACAATGAGCAGTTCTTC.

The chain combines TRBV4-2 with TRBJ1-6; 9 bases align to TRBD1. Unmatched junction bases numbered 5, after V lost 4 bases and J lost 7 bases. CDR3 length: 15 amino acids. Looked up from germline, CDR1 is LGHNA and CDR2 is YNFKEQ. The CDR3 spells CASSPQGQGNSPLHF. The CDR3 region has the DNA TGTGCCAGCAGCCCGCAGGGACAGGGCAATTCACCCCTCCACTTT.

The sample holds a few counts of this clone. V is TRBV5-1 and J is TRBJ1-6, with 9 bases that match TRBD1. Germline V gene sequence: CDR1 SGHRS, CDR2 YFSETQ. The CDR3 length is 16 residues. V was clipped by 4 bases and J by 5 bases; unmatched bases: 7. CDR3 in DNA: TGCGCCAGCAGCCCCGGGACAGGGATTAATAATTCACCCCTCCACTTT. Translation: CASSPGTGINNSPLHF.

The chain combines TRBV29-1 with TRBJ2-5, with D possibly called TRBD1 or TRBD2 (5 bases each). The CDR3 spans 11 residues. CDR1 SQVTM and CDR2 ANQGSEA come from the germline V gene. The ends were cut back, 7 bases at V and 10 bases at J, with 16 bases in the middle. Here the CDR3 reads CSAGTRANQYF. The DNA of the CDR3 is TGCAGCGCTGGGACCCGGGCCAACCAGTACTTC.

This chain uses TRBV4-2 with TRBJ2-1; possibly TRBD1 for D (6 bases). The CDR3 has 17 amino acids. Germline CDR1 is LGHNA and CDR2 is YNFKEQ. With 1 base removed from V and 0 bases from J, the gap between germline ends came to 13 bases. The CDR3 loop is CASSQATGRSSYNEQFF. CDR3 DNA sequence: TGTGCCAGCAGCCAAGCTACAGGGAGAAGCTCCTACAATGAGCAGTTCTTC.

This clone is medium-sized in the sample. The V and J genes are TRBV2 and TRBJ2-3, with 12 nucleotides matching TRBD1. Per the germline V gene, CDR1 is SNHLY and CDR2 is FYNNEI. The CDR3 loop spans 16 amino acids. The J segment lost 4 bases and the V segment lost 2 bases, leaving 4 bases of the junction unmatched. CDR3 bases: TGTGCCAGCAGTGAATGGGACAGGGGGCAATCAGATACGCAGTATTTT. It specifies CASSEWDRGQSDTQYF.

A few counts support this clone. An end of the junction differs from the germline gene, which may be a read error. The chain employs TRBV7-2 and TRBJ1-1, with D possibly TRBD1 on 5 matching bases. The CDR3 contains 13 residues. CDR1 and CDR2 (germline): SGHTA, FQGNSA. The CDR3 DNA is TGTGCCAGCAGTTTAGGACAGAACACTGAAGCTTTCTTT. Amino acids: CASSLGQNTEAFF.

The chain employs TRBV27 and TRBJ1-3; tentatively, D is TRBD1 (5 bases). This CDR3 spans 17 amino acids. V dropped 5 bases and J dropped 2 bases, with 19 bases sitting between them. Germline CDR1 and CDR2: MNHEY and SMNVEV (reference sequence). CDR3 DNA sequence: TGTGCCAGCAGTACACGCCCACCGGGGCGACCTGGAAACACCATATATTTT. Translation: CASSTRPPGRPGNTIYF.

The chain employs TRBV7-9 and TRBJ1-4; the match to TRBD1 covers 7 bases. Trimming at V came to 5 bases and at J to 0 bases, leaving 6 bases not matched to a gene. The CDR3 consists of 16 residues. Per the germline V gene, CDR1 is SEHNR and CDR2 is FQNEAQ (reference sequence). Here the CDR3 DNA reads TGTGCCAGCAGCCGGCAGGGGGACGCAACTAATGAAAAACTGTTTTTT. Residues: CASSRQGDATNEKLFF.

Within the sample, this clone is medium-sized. CDR3 DNA sequence: TGCGCCAGCAGCTTGGCTGTCGGGGATCATTATGGCTACACCTTC. Its translation is CASSLAVGDHYGYTF. The rearrangement links TRBV5-1 to TRBJ1-2; D unclear. V dropped 0 bases and J dropped 5 bases, with 14 bases sitting between them. The CDR3 has 15 residues. CDR1 and CDR2 from the germline V gene are SGHRS and YFSETQ.

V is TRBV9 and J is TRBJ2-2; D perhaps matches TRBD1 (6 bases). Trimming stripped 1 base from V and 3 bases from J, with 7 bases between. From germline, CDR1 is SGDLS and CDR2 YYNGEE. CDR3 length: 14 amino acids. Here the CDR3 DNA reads TGTGCCAGCAGCGTACAGGGGCACACCGGGGAGCTGTTTTTT. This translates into CASSVQGHTGELFF.

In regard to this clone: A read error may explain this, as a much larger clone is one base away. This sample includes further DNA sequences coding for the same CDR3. The CDR3 DNA is TGTGCCAGCAGTTACTCGGCAGGGGACTATGGCTACACCTTC. Translated: CASSYSAGDYGYTF. The rearrangement links TRBV6-6 to TRBJ1-2, with TRBD1 as a possible D gene (6 bases). The germline gives CDR1 MNHNY, CDR2 SVGAGI (reference sequence). Deletions cut 0 bases from V and 3 bases from J, with 8 bases between. This CDR3 contains 14 residues.

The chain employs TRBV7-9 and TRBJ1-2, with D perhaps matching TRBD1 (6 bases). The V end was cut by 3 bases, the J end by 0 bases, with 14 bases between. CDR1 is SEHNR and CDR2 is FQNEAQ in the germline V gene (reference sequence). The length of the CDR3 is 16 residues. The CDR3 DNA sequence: TGTGCCAGCAGCTTGACTCACGGACAGCCTAACTATGGCTACACCTTC. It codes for CASSLTHGQPNYGYTF. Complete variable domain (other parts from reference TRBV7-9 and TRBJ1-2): DTGVSQNPRHKITKRGQNVTFRCDPISEHNRLYWYRQTLGQGPEFLTYFQNEAQLEKSRLLSDRFSAERPKGSFSTLEIQRTEQGDSAMYLCASSLTHGQPNYGYTFGSGTRLTVV.

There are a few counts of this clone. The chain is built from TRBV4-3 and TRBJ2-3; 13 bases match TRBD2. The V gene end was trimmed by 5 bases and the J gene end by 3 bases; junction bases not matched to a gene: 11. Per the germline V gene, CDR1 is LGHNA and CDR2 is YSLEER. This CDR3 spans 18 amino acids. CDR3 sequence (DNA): TGCGCCAGCAGCTTCACTAGCGGGGGGGCCGTCCCGACAGATACGCAGTATTTT. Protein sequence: CASSFTSGGAVPTDTQYF.

DNA for the CDR3: TGTGCCAGCAGAGCCGGGACTAGCGGTCGGGAGACCCAGTACTTC. This translates into CASRAGTSGRETQYF. The chain couples TRBV2 to TRBJ2-5, with 11 bases fitting TRBD2. Germline CDR1 SNHLY, CDR2 FYNNEI. V lost 6 bases and J lost 5; bases outside the gene matches: 8. The CDR3 runs 15 residues.

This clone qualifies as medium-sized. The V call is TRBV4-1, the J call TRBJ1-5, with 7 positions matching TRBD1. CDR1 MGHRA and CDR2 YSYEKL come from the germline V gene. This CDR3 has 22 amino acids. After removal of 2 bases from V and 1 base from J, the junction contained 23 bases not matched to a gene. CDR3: CASSQPHIGGLNVVESNQPQHF. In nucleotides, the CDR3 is TGCGCCAGCAGCCAACCTCATATAGGGGGCCTGAATGTGGTAGAGAGCAATCAGCCCCAGCATTTT.